The 8 T cell receptor beta chains below come from one sample, sequenced in a study of OX40 agonist ivuxolimab in advanced cancers. Profiling relied on immunoSEQ multiplex PCR, and the TCRdb table lists in-frame clones only, not all of them. The sample has about 45,000 clones, roughly nine tenths seen once. Sample: CD4+ or CD8+ T cells sorted from blood, taken in a trial of the OX40 agonist ivuxolimab. The receptor source for this set is an adult with an advanced solid tumor such as melanoma, head and neck, liver or kidney cancer.

Only one count was recorded for this clone. This sequence joins TRBV7-3 and TRBJ2-1; 10 bases are a match to TRBD2. V was clipped by 4 bases and J by 9 bases; unmatched bases: 6. The CDR3 spans 14 residues. CDR1 and CDR2 from the germline V gene are SGHTA and FQGTGA. This CDR3 reads CASSSSGSSGEQFF. CDR3 in DNA: TGTGCCAGCAGCTCTAGCGGGAGTTCCGGTGAGCAGTTCTTC.

This clone has just one count. CDR3 nucleotides: TGTGCCACCAGCGAAGACGGTCTGACCTACGAGCAGTACTTC. Protein product: CATSEDGLTYEQYF. V usage is TRBV15 and J usage is TRBJ2-7; no clear D. Trimming pared 5 bases from V and 2 bases from J, leaving 13 bases between. The CDR3 sequence is 14 residues long. Germline V gene data show CDR1 as LNHNV and CDR2 as YYDKDF (reference sequence).

In DNA form, the CDR3 reads TGTGCCAGCAGTTTACCGGACAGCGCCTACGAGCAGTACTTC. Translated, it gives CASSLPDSAYEQYF. The chain recombines TRBV28 with TRBJ2-7; D possibly corresponds to TRBD1 (6 bases). The CDR3 contains 14 residues. The ends were cut back, 2 bases at V and 2 bases at J, with 10 bases in the middle. Germline CDR1 and CDR2: MDHEN and SYDVKM.

The J gene is TRBJ1-6, the V gene TRBV6-6; 8 positions match TRBD1. The CDR3 is 15 residues long. The V segment lost 4 bases and the J segment 9 bases; nucleotides outside the gene matches: 8. Per the germline V gene, CDR1 is MNHNY and CDR2 is SVGAGI (reference sequence). This CDR3 is CASSFLTGEGSPLHF. The CDR3 coding sequence is TGTGCCAGCAGTTTCCTGACAGGGGAAGGTTCACCCCTCCACTTT.

CDR3 DNA sequence: TGTGCCAGCAGCGCTAATATCTGGGGGAGAACCTACGAGCAGTACTTC. Translation: CASSANIWGRTYEQYF. This chain uses TRBV7-2 with TRBJ2-7; D is tentatively TRBD1 or TRBD2 (5 bases each). Deletions cut 5 bases from V and 2 bases from J, with 19 bases between. The germline V gene has CDR1 SGHTA and CDR2 FQGNSA. The length of the CDR3 is 16 residues.

The chain links TRBV30 to TRBJ1-1; TRBD1 matches 9 bases. Looked up from germline, CDR1 is GTSNPN and CDR2 is SVGIG (reference sequence). J lost 1 base, V lost 5 bases, and 2 bases had no gene match. CDR3 length: 13 amino acids. As DNA, the CDR3 is TGTGCCTGGGACAGGGGGACGAACACTGAAGCTTTCTTT. Its translation is CAWDRGTNTEAFF. The entire variable domain, with the rest obtained from reference TRBV30 and TRBJ1-1, is as follows: SQTIHQWPATLVQPVGSPLSLECTVEGTSNPNLYWYRQAAGRGLQLLFYSVGIGQISSEVPQNLSASRPQDRQFILSSKKLLLSDSGFYLCAWDRGTNTEAFFGQGTRLTVV.

The chain carries TRBV2 and TRBJ2-3; 14 positions match TRBD2. Germline CDR1 reads SNHLY; CDR2 reads FYNNEI. The CDR3 has 15 residues. With 9 bases clipped from V and 2 bases from J, the junction kept 4 bases outside the gene matches. The CDR3 bases are TGTGCCAGTTCGACTAGCGGGAGGGTCACAGATACGCAGTATTTT. Its protein is CASSTSGRVTDTQYF.

CDR3 in DNA: TGCGCCAGCAGCCTGGACCGGGACCGGGCTACAACTAATGAAAAACTGTTTTTT. Translated, it gives CASSLDRDRATTNEKLFF. The rearrangement links TRBV4-1 to TRBJ1-4, with D tentatively TRBD1 (5 bases). Trimming took 4 bases from V and 0 from J, leaving 18 bases between them. This CDR3 is built from 18 residues. Germline V lookup: CDR1 MGHRA, CDR2 YSYEKL.